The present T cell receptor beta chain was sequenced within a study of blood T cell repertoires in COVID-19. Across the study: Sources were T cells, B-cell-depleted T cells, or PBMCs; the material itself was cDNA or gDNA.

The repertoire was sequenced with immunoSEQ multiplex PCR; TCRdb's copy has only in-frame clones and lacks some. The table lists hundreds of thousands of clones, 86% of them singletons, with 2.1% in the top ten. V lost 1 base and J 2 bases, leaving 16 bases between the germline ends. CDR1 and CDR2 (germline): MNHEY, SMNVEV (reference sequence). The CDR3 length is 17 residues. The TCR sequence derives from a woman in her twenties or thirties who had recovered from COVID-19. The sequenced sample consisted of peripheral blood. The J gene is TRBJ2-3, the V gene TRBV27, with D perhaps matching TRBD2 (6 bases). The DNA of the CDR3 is TGTGCCAGCAGTTTATGGGGACTCGGAATCTACACAGATACGCAGTATTTT. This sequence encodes CASSLWGLGIYTDTQYF.